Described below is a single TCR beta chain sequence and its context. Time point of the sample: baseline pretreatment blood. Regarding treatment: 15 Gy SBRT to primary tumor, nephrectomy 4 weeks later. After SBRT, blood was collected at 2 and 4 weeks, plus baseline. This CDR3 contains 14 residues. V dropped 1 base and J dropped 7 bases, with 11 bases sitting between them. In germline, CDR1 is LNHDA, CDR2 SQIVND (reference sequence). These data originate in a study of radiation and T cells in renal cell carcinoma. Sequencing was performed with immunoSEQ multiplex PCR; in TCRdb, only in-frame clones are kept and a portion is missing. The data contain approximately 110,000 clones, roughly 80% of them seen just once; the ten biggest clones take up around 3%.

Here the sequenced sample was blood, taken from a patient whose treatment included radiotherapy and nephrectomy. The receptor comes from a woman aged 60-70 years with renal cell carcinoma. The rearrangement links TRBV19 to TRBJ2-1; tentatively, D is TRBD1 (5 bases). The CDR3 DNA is TGTGCCAGTAGTATAGCCCAGGGTGGAAATGAGCAGTTCTTC. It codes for CASSIAQGGNEQFF.